Sequencing of this T cell receptor beta chain was carried out in a study of blood T cell repertoires in COVID-19. The assay was immunoSEQ multiplex PCR, and TCRdb's table has in-frame clones only and misses some. The data show more than 90,000 clones, under 85% seen once. The germline gives CDR1 SNHLY, CDR2 FYNNEI. The V gene lost 0 bases and the J gene lost 1 base, with 6 bases spanning the gap. This CDR3 contains 14 residues. The chain is built from TRBV2 and TRBJ1-1; tentatively, D is TRBD1 (6 bases). The sequenced sample consisted of peripheral blood. The clonotype comes from a human donor in a cohort sampled during active COVID-19. CDR3 in DNA: TGTGCCAGCAGTGAAGCACAGGGGAACACTGAAGCTTTCTTT. Translated: CASSEAQGNTEAFF.